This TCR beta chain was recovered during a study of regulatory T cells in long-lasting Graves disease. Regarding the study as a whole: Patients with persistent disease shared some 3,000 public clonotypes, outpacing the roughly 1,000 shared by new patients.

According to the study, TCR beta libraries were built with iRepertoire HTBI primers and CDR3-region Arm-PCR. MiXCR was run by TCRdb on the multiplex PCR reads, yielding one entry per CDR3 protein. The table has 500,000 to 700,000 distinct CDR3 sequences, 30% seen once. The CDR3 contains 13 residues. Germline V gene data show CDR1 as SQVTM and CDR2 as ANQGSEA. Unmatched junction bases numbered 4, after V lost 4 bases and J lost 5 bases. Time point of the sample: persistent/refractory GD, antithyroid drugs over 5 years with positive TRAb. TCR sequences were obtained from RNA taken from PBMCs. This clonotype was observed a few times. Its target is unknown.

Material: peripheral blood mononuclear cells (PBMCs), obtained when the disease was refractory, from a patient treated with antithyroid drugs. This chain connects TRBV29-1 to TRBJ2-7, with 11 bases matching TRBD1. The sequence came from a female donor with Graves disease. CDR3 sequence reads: CSVGDRGFNEQYF. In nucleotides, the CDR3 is TGCAGCGTTGGGGACAGGGGGTTCAACGAGCAGTACTTC.